This TCR beta chain was identified in a study of blood T cell repertoires in COVID-19. At the level of the study: Sites across the United States, Italy and Spain contributed samples from acute and convalescent COVID-19. PBMCs, B-cell-depleted T cells, or T cells were the source of the cDNA or gDNA that made up the material.

All enrollees were roughly 18 to 95 years old and from 24 US areas. The repertoire was sequenced with immunoSEQ multiplex PCR; TCRdb's copy has only in-frame clones and lacks some. In the table there are a few hundred thousand clones, around 85% of which are singletons. The germline gives CDR1 SGHVS, CDR2 FQNEAQ. J lost 10 bases, V lost 1 base, and 6 bases had no gene match. The CDR3 is made up of 15 amino acids. The V and J genes are TRBV7-8 and TRBJ2-2, with TRBD2 identical over 10 bases. The receptor was isolated from a man between 35 and 55 years old who had recovered from COVID-19. Sequenced sample: PBMCs or T cells enriched from blood (not recorded which). The CDR3 DNA follows: TGTGCCAGCAGCTTAGTCCTAGCGGGAGTCAAGGAGCTGTTTTTT. This gives the protein CASSLVLAGVKELFF. The entire variable domain, with the rest obtained from reference TRBV7-8 and TRBJ2-2, is as follows: GAGVSQSPRYKVAKRGQDVALRCDPISGHVSLFWYQQALGQGPEFLTYFQNEAQLDKSGLPSDRFFAERPEGSVSTLKIQRTQQEDSAVYLCASSLVLAGVKELFFGEGSRLTVL.